This TCR beta chain was retrieved from a study of shared clonotypes between healthy human individuals. Broader study findings: Depth was large, yet rarefaction showed that sorted-subset sequencing was incomplete.

The data were produced by immunoSEQ multiplex PCR, yet TCRdb's version contains in-frame clones alone and is incomplete. The table includes about 2.1 million clones, about 93% detected once. Concerning this clone: Antigen unknown.

CD45RO-negative cells were positively selected for CCR7, leaving out terminally differentiated effector memory CD45RA+ cells. All donors qualified as healthy HIV-negative adults and had experienced no recent acute infections or vaccinations. The V gene's germline CDR1 is MDHEN and CDR2 SYDVKM. This CDR3 spans 17 amino acids. Trimming shortened V by 6 bases and J by 3 bases, and 21 bases separated the two germline ends. The chain links TRBV28 to TRBJ2-1; perhaps TRBD1 as D (6 bases). The receptor was derived from a man younger than 30 in good health. Some clones in this sample may be carry-over from other donors' samples. Material: naive CD8+ T cells from PBMCs. The CDR3 protein is CASSRFRGTGNYNEQFF. For the CDR3, the DNA is TGTGCCAGCAGCCGATTTAGGGGGACGGGGAACTACAATGAGCAGTTCTTC.